This entry is about one T cell receptor beta chain. The antigen is undetermined. These data come from a study of metastatic and nonmetastatic thyroid tumors. At the level of the study: Repertoires were compared across blood and tumor or nodule tissue from malignant and benign thyroid patients. Regarding the study as a whole: Significantly greater TCR beta diversity was reportedly found in malignant thyroid tumors than in benign nodules (in blood and tumor).

There were no patients who had received any treatment before thyroid surgery. The CDR3 extends over 13 amino acids. Germline loops: CDR1 DFQATT, CDR2 SNEGSKA (reference sequence). The ends were cut back, 5 bases at V and 3 bases at J, with 11 bases in the middle. Per the study methods: Construction of a distant-metastasis classifier for papillary thyroid cancer relied on CDR3 differences across clinicopathological groups. With MiXCR, TCRdb called clones anew from the PCR reads. These V and J calls rely on TCRdb rather than the paper's analysis. Of roughly 15,000 clones listed, roughly 32% are singletons.

The origin of this receptor is a female donor with papillary thyroid cancer or a benign thyroid nodule (not recorded which). Some clones in this sample may be carry-over from other donors' samples. The genes are TRBV20-1 and TRBJ2-1; D gene ambiguous. The sequencing input was tumor tissue. Here the CDR3 reads CSAPRPNYNEQFF. For the CDR3, the DNA is TGCAGTGCTCCACGACCTAACTACAATGAGCAGTTCTTC.